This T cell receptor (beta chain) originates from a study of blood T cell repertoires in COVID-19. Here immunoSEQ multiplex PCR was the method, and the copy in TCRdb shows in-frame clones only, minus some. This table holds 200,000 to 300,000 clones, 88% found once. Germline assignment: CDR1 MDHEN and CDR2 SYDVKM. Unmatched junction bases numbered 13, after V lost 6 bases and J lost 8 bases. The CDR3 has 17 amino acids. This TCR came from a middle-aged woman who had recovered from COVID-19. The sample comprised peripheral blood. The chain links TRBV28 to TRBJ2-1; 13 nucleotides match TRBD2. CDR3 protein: CASSPRGGLAGEDEQFF. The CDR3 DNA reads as TGTGCCAGCAGCCCGCGGGGAGGACTAGCGGGAGAGGATGAGCAGTTCTTC.